The rows below give T cell receptor beta chains drawn from one sample of a study of blood T cell repertoires in COVID-19. Data came from immunoSEQ multiplex PCR; TCRdb stores just in-frame clones and leaves some out. Among around 110,000 clones, 90% were seen once, and the ten largest hold roughly 1.9%. Sequenced: peripheral blood. Source of these receptors: a human donor with active COVID-19. The donor label of this sample is uncertain. Both conserved end residues are part of each CDR3. The order of the fields is clone size, J gene, V gene, D gene, CDR3 DNA, CDR3 protein. The D gene is left open where the match is weak. Clone size is shown for a subset of rows, as once, few, many or a class of expanded clone.

- TRBJ2-7 TRBV7-2 - TGTGCCAGCAGCTTAGCGGCCTCCCCGCTTCGGGGGGAGCAGTACTTC CASSLAASPLRGEQYF
- TRBJ1-5 TRBV19 - TGTGCCAGTAGTACCGGTCGGCAGCGACGTTATAGCAATCAGCCCCAGCATTTT CASSTGRQRRYSNQPQHF
- TRBJ1-4 TRBV6-1 - TGTGCCAGCAGTGCCGACAGGTGGGGAGACGCGGGTGAAAAACTGTTTTTT CASSADRWGDAGEKLFF
- TRBJ2-5 TRBV7-9 TRBD1 TGTGCCAGCAGTCAGGGGGAAGGGGCCCAGTACTTC CASSQGEGAQYF
- TRBJ1-4 TRBV15 - TGTGCCACCAGCAGAGCAAACAGAAACTCTAATGAAAAACTGTTTTTT CATSRANRNSNEKLFF
- TRBJ2-2 TRBV19 TRBD2 TGTGCCAGTAGTATTCAGCCTAGCGGGGGATGGGAGCTGTTTTTT CASSIQPSGGWELFF
- TRBJ2-5 TRBV11-2 - TGTGCCAGCAGCTTAGGACAGCCGGAGACCCAGTACTTC CASSLGQPETQYF
- TRBJ2-1 TRBV7-2 - TGTGCCAGCAGCCCTAGTCGGGGCTACAATGAGCAGTTCTTC CASSPSRGYNEQFF
- TRBJ2-1 TRBV6-5 - TGTGCCAGCAGTTACGGGCCCAATGAGCAGTTCTTC CASSYGPNEQFF
once TRBJ2-3 TRBV11-2 - TGTGCCAGCAGCCCCACACTTTTGAGGACAGATACGCAGTATTTT CASSPTLLRTDTQYF
- TRBJ2-2 TRBV6-5 - TGTGCCAGCACCCCCGGACAGCCCAACACCGGGGAGCTGTTTTTT CASTPGQPNTGELFF
- TRBJ2-7 TRBV20-1 - TGCAGTGCTAGTATCCCGCAGGGTACCTACGAGCAGTACTTC CSASIPQGTYEQYF
once TRBJ2-7 TRBV7-6 - TGTGCCAGCAGCTTAACTGGGGGGGCTTACGAGCAGTACTTC CASSLTGGAYEQYF
once TRBJ2-7 TRBV4-1 TRBD1 TGCGCCAGCAGCCAAGGGGGACAGGGATCGAGTGAGCAGTACTTC CASSQGGQGSSEQYF